The rows below give T cell receptor beta chains drawn from one sample of a study of cytomegalovirus exposure and HLA in healthy donors. Assay used: immunoSEQ multiplex PCR; TCRdb lists only in-frame clones, some missing. This sample yields approximately 65,000 clones, of which 65% to 70% are seen a single time; around a sixth belongs to the top ten. Sample: PBMCs. These receptors were taken from a man aged 40-49 years in good health and CMV-seropositive. The CDR3 runs from the conserved cysteine through the conserved F or W. A D gene is named only where the DNA matches it firmly. The size field is filled for only some rows; it gives once, few, many or a size class.

size	D	V	J	DNA	CDR3
few	.	TRBV5-6	TRBJ1-2	TGTGCCAGCAGCTTGTTCCAGGGGGGCTACACCTTC	CASSLFQGGYTF
few	.	TRBV30	TRBJ1-2	TGTGCCTGGTCCGGCAGGGGAAACTATGGCTACACCTTC	CAWSGRGNYGYTF
.	TRBD2	TRBV4-2	TRBJ2-5	TGTGCCAGCAGCCAAGGGACTAGCGGAGGGGCGGAGACCCAGTACTTC	CASSQGTSGGAETQYF
.	TRBD1	TRBV5-6	TRBJ1-1	TGTGCCAGCAGAAAGACAGGGCTTGGGGAAGCTTTCTTT	CASRKTGLGEAFF
.	TRBD1	TRBV11-2	TRBJ2-7	TGTGCCAGCACTCTGGGACAGAACTCCTACGAGCAGTACTTC	CASTLGQNSYEQYF
.	TRBD2	TRBV7-3	TRBJ2-1	TGTGCCAGCAGCTTAGGGCTAGCGGAAGAGATTGAGCAGTTCTTC	CASSLGLAEEIEQFF
.	.	TRBV19	TRBJ2-1	TGTGCCAGTATGGACTCAGTGAGGTACAATGAGCAGTTCTTC	CASMDSVRYNEQFF
.	TRBD1	TRBV29-1	TRBJ2-1	TGCAGCGGGGGGGACAGGAGCTCCTACAATGAGCAGTTCTTC	CSGGDRSSYNEQFF
.	.	TRBV11-3	TRBJ1-1	TGTGCCAGCAGCTACGGGGGAAGAGGGAACACTGAAGCTTTCTTT	CASSYGGRGNTEAFF
.	TRBD1	TRBV5-1	TRBJ1-6	TGCGCCAGCAGCCTTCGAGGACAGGGTAATTCACCCCTCCACTTT	CASSLRGQGNSPLHF
.	.	TRBV18	TRBJ2-3	TGTGCCAGCTCTCCGAGGCCGGGAGATACGCAGTATTTT	CASSPRPGDTQYF
.	TRBD1	TRBV2	TRBJ1-2	TGTGCCAGCAATCAAAAGAGGGACAGCCGAAACTATGGCTACACCTTC	CASNQKRDSRNYGYTF
.	.	TRBV6-5	TRBJ1-1	TGTGCCAGCAGTTACGCAGGGGTAGTTGGAACTGAAGCTTTCTTT	CASSYAGVVGTEAFF